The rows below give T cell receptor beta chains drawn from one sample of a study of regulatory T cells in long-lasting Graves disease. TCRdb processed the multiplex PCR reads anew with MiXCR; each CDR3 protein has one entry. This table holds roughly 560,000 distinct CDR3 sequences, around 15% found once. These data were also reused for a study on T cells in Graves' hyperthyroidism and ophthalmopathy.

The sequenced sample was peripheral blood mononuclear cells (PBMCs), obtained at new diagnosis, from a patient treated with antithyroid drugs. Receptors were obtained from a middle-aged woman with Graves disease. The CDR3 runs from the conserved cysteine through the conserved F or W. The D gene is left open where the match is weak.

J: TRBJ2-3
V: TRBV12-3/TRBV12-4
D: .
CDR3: CASKITDTQYF

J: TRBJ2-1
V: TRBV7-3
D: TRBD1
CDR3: CASSLTGPNEQFF

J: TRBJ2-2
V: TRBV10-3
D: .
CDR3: CAITPEGRGRSGELFF

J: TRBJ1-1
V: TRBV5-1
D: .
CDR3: CASSSNMNTEAFF

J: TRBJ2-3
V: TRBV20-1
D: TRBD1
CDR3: CSASDRDRALDTQYF

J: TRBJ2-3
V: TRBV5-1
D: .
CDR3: CASSFGPHNRDTQYF

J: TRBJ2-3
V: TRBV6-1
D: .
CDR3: CASRVRVGDQDTQYF

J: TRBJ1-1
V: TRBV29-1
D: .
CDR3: CSVDLRGVTEAFF

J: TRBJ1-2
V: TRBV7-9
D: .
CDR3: CASSSLASGLGGYTF

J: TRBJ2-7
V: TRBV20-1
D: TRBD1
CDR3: CSAIRTGGSYEQYF

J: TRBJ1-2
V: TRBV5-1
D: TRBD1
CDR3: CASSLDGTGGYGYTF

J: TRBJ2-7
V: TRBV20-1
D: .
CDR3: CSARDLKLPSSYEQYF

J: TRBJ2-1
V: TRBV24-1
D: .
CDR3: CATSDSAGALYNEQFF

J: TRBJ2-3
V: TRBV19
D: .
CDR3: CASSTRNRDTQYF

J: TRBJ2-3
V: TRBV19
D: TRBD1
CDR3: CASSTPGTGARLQYF

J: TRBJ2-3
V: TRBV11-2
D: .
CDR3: CASSLITPGTDTQYF

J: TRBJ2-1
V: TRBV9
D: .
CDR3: CASSDRVEFF

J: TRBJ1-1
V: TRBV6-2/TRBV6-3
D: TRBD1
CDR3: CASSYGTGGHTEAFF

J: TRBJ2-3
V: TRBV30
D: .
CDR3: CAWSVRWASTQYF

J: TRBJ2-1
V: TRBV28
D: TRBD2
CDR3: CASSSGTSGGSRYNEQFF

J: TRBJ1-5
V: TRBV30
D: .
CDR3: CAWSAPQHF

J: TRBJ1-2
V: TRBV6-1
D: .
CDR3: CASSDWGQGYGYTF

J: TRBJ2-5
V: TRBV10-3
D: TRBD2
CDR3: CATGGASMETQYF

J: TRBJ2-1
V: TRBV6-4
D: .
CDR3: CASSEQGTSNEQFF

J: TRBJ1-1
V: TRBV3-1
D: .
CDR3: CASSQDGQSFMNTEAFF

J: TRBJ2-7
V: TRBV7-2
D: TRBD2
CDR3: CASSPLGGVTYEQYF

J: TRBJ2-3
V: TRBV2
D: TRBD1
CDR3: CASKGQGEDTQYF

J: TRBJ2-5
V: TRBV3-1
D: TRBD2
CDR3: CASSLLAGGLQETQYF

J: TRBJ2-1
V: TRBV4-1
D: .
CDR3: CASSRLGVLDEQFF

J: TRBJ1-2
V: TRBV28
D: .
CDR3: CASSHGPGGYGYTF

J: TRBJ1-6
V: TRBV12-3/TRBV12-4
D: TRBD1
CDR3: CASRGPGTDSPLHF

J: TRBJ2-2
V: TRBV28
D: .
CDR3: CASSLEPGRLRELFF

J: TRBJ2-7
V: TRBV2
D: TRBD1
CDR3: CASSEAGGTYEQYF

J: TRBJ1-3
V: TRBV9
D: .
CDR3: CASSVGRTSGNTIYF

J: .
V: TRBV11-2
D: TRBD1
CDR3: CASSPPGQSQETQYF

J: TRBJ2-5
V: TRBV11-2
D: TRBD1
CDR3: CASSQPTGGGETQYF

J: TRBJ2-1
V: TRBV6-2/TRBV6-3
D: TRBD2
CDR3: CASSYSYGRGGRNEQFF

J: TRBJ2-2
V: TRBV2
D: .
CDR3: CASNNKVTGELFF

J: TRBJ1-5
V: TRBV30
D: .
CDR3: CAWSTGTSNQPQHF

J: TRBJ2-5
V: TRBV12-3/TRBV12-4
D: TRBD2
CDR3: CASSQGTSGGGPETQYF

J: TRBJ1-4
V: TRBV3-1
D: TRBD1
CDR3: CASSLRQGVREKLFF

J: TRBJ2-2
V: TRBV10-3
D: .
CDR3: CAITARATGELFF

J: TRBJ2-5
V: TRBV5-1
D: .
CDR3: CASSSGRMQETQYF

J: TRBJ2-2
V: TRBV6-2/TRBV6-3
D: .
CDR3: CASRLGAGELFF

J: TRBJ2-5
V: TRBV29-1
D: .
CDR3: CSVLLRQETQYF

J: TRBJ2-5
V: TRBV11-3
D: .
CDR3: CASSPWDHDGTQYF

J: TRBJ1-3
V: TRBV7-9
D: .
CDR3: CASSLEGKPRGKAGNTIYF

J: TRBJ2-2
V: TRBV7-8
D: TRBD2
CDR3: CASSRTRDYPTTGELFF

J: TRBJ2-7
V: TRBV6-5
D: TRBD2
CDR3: CASSYRDYSYEQYF

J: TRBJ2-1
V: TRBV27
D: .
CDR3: CASSRPPGRSYNEQFF

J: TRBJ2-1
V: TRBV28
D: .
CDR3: CASSKGVGNEQFF

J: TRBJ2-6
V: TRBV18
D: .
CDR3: CASSAFSLSGANVLTF

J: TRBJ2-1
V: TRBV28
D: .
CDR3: CASSLFGLPLNNEQFF

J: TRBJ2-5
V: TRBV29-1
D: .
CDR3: CSVNSGEETQYF

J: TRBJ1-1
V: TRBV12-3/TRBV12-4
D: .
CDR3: CASSLKFQEGTEAFF